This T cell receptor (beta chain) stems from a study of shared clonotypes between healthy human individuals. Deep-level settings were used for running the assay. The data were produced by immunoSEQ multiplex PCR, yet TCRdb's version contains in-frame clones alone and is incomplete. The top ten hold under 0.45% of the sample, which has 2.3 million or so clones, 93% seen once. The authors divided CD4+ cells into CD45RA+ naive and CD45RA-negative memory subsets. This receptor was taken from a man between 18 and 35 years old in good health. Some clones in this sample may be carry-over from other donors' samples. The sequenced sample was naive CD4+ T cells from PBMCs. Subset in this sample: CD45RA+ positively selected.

The DNA for the CDR3 is TGTGCCAGCAGCACCCTTGGGGGGGGAGCTTCCCCTTACGGGCAGTACTTC. As protein: CASSTLGGGASPYGQYF. The chain joins TRBV21-1 to TRBJ2-7; TRBD2, the table's D call, lacks a check against the DNA. TRBV21-1 is an annotated pseudogene. The CDR3 totals 17 residues.